This entry features one TCR beta chain sequence. From germline, CDR1 is MNHNY and CDR2 SVGAGI (reference sequence). V lost 6 bases to trimming and J lost 6 bases, with 14 bases between them. This CDR3 spans 13 amino acids. The sort gate was single viable CD3+CD4+CD8-CD45RO+ cells for memory CD4+ T cells. The data were produced by immunoSEQ multiplex PCR, yet TCRdb's version contains in-frame clones alone and is incomplete. The repertoire holds about 56,000 clones, with 70% to 85% as singletons. The data are from a study of memory CD4+ T cells and cytomegalovirus serostatus. Specimen: memory CD4+ T cells from blood. The sequence was collected from an adult in good health and CMV-seropositive. The V gene is TRBV6-6, the J gene TRBJ1-2, with a weak D call TRBD1 (5 bases). The CDR3 DNA sequence: TGTGCCAGCAGCCCCCCCCGGGGGAATGGCTACACCTTC. Its translation is CASSPPRGNGYTF.